This note documents a single TCR beta chain sequence. V dropped 5 bases and J dropped 3 bases, with 13 bases sitting between them. The germline V gene encodes CDR1 SGHDN and CDR2 FVKESK. The CDR3 has 14 amino acids. Authors' analysis steps: Amplification of reference gene primers was used by the study to estimate nucleated cell counts. The assay was immunoSEQ multiplex PCR, and TCRdb's table has in-frame clones only and misses some. Clone size and the V and J calls come from that table; the DNA yielded D and trimming. The sample has a few hundred thousand clones, 87% seen once. These data belong to a study of blood T cell repertoires in COVID-19. Study details: Researchers got acute and convalescent COVID-19 samples from the United States, Italy and Spain. Sources were T cells, B-cell-depleted T cells, or PBMCs; the material itself was cDNA or gDNA.

The clonotype was recovered from a man aged 25 to 40 who had recovered from COVID-19. The chain recombines TRBV14 with TRBJ1-1; D may be TRBD1 (6 bases). The specimen sequenced was PBMCs or T cells enriched from blood (not recorded which). The CDR3 bases are TGTGCCAGCAGCTCCCGATCAGGGGACACTGAAGCTTTCTTT. It codes for CASSSRSGDTEAFF.